The 6 T cell receptor beta chains below all came from one sample that was sequenced in a study of Ad26.COV2.S vaccination and SARS-CoV-2 variants. Measured with immunoSEQ multiplex PCR; TCRdb has only the in-frame clones, and not every one. The table includes 350,000 to 450,000 clones, around nine tenths detected once. Treatment in this sample: 15 to 20 received Ad26.COV2.S at low or high dose, single or two shots; 5 received placebo; per-sample allocation not given. The samples date from day 63 after the first vaccine or placebo injection. This specimen consisted of peripheral blood, obtained in a trial of Ad26.COV2.S vaccine versus placebo. The receptors shown here come from a person between 18 and 59 years old who received the Ad26.COV2.S COVID-19 vaccine or a placebo.

The rearrangement links TRBV5-1 to TRBJ2-1; TRBD2 aligns across 8 bases. V lost 4 bases, J lost 6 bases, and 12 bases stayed unmatched. Germline CDR1 reads SGHRS; CDR2 reads YFSETQ. The length of the CDR3 is 16 residues. The CDR3 loop reads CASSPLAGPSRNEQFF. The DNA for the CDR3 is TGCGCCAGCAGCCCCCTAGCGGGCCCTTCCCGCAATGAGCAGTTCTTC.

The V call is TRBV6-5, the J call TRBJ2-5; D could derive from TRBD1 or TRBD2 (5 bases each). V lost 0 bases and J 7 bases, leaving 15 bases between the germline ends. This CDR3 has 15 residues. CDR1 MNHEY and CDR2 SVGAGI come from the germline V gene. For the CDR3, the DNA is TGTGCCAGCAGTTACTCAACAGGCCCTGAGGGGACCCAGTACTTC. Amino acids: CASSYSTGPEGTQYF.

The chain uses TRBV5-5 and TRBJ2-1, with 9 bases matching TRBD1. There are 13 residues in the CDR3. The V gene end was trimmed by 4 bases and the J gene end by 12 bases; junction bases not matched to a gene: 8. Germline CDR1 SGHKS, CDR2 YYEKEE (reference sequence). Written as DNA, the CDR3 is TGTGCCAGCAGCAGCGAGGGACAGGGACCGCAGTTCTTC. The encoded protein is CASSSEGQGPQFF.

This clone was recorded only once. The chain joins TRBV5-4 to TRBJ2-1; 7 positions match TRBD2. Germline V lookup: CDR1 SGHNT, CDR2 YYREEE (reference sequence). The CDR3 covers 17 residues. V was clipped by 0 bases and J by 1 base; unmatched bases: 7. DNA for the CDR3: TGTGCCAGCAGCTTGGAGGCCCTCGGGGGGTCCTACAATGAGCAGTTCTTC. Translation: CASSLEALGGSYNEQFF.

The rearrangement joins TRBV5-1 to TRBJ2-1; tentative D call: TRBD2 (6 bases). Per the germline V gene, CDR1 is SGHRS and CDR2 is YFSETQ. The ends were cut back, 4 bases at V and 6 bases at J, with 17 bases in the middle. The CDR3 loop spans 15 amino acids. The CDR3 loop reads CASSPLGGRGNEQFF. In DNA, the CDR3 is TGCGCCAGCAGCCCCCTCGGAGGGAGAGGCAATGAGCAGTTCTTC.

The V gene is TRBV7-8, the J gene TRBJ2-1; 7 bases fit TRBD2. The germline V gene encodes CDR1 SGHVS and CDR2 FQNEAQ. Germline trimming cut 1 base from V and 5 bases from J; bases unmatched to any gene: 5. CDR3 length: 15 residues. CDR3 nucleotide sequence: TGTGCCAGCAGCTTAGAGGGACTACCAAACAATGAGCAGTTCTTC. This codes for CASSLEGLPNNEQFF.